Sequencing of this TCR beta chain was carried out in a study of neurological immune-mediated disorders. Study-level findings and limits: Phylogenetic grouping put 18 of 34 multiple sclerosis patients' repertoires into one related-CDR3 cluster, a possible signature. HTLV-1-associated myelopathy led in TCR clonal expansion, while multiple sclerosis ranked lowest, below healthy controls.

This clonotype was seen many times. Its antigen is unidentified. The ends were cut back, 2 bases at V and 5 bases at J, with 9 bases in the middle. Germline values: CDR1 DFQATT, CDR2 SNEGSKA (reference sequence). The CDR3 loop spans 12 amino acids. TCRdb fed the 5' RACE reads into MiXCR, producing one record per CDR3 protein. The sample has tens of thousands of distinct CDR3 sequences; around 3.5% are singletons. What was sequenced was PBMCs. This sequence was found in a man aged 40-49 years with multiple sclerosis. The chain uses TRBV20-1 and TRBJ2-5, with D tentatively TRBD1 (6 bases). This chain's CDR3 is CSARTGTETQYF. The CDR3 region has the DNA TGCAGTGCTAGAACAGGGACGGAGACCCAGTACTTC.